This TCR beta chain was found in a study of T cells in Graves' hyperthyroidism and ophthalmopathy. This clonotype appeared a few times. Disease lasting under 3 months, a NOSPECS grade of at least 4, and a Clinical Activity Score of at least 3 were features of the ophthalmopathy patients. PBMCs were derived from 9.5 to 10 ml fresh peripheral blood. Germline V gene sequence: CDR1 DFQATT, CDR2 SNEGSKA (reference sequence). V was pared by 6 bases and J by 5 bases, with 11 bases of the junction left unmatched. The length of the CDR3 is 16 residues. There were TCR beta CDR3 regions amplified from RNA transcripts. The study used the HTBI primer set for a first-round RT-PCR of the TCR CDR3. Via MiXCR, TCRdb re-called the multiplex PCR reads, giving one row per CDR3 protein. Of hundreds of thousands of distinct CDR3 sequences in the sample, roughly 20% were seen once.

This sequence joins TRBV20-1 and TRBJ2-5, with 14 nucleotides matching TRBD2. This clonotype originated in a man aged 30-40 years with Graves' ophthalmopathy. The specimen was blood. CDR3 bases: TGCAGTGCACCCATGGGGACTAGCGGGAGAGGGGAGACCCAGTACTTC. As protein: CSAPMGTSGRGETQYF.